This entry describes one T cell receptor (beta chain). The data originate from a study of blood T cell repertoires in COVID-19. Across the study: Samples of COVID-19 (acute and convalescent) were obtained from the United States, Italy and Spain. The cDNA or gDNA used as material had been derived from T cells, B-cell-depleted T cells, or PBMCs.

Per the study methods: Reference gene primers were amplified, and this amplification served to estimate nucleated cell counts. TCRdb keeps only in-frame clones here, not all; method: immunoSEQ multiplex PCR. The V and J calls and the clone size are those of that table, but D and trimming were determined from the DNA. The table has about 250,000 clones, approximately 91% seen once. V was pared by 5 bases and J by 8 bases, with 19 bases between. Per germline, CDR1 LNHDA and CDR2 SQIVND (reference sequence). The CDR3 loop spans 15 amino acids. The sequence was collected from a woman aged 25-40 years with acute or convalescent COVID-19. Sequencing was performed on peripheral blood. V is TRBV19 and J is TRBJ1-3, with D tentatively TRBD1 (5 bases). The CDR3 coding sequence is TGTGCCAGTAGTCCCGGCCGGACAAGGACGGACACCATATATTTT. Protein: CASSPGRTRTDTIYF. The complete variable domain, with remaining parts taken from reference TRBV19 and TRBJ1-3, reads DGGITQSPKYLFRKEGQNVTLSCEQNLNHDAMYWYRQDPGQGLRLIYYSQIVNDFQKGDIAEGYSVSREKKESFPLTVTSAQKNPTAFYLCASSPGRTRTDTIYFGEGSWLTVV.